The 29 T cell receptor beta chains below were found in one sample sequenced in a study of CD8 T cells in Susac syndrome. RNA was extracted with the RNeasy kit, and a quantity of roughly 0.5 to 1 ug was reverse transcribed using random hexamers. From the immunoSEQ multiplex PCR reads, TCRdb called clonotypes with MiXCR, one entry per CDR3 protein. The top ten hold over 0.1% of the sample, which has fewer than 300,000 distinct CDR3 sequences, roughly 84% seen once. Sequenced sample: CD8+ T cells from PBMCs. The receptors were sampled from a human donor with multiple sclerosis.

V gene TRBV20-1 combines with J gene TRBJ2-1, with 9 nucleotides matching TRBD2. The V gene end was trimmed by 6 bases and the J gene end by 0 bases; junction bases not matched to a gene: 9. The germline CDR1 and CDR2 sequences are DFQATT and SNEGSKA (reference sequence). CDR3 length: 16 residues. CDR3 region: CSALYLAGSSYNEQFF. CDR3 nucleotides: TGCAGTGCATTATACCTAGCGGGGAGCTCCTACAATGAGCAGTTCTTC.

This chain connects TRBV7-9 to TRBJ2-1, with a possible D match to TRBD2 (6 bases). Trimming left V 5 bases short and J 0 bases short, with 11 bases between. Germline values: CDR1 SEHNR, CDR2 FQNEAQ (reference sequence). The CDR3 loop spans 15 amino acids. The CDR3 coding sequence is TGTGCCAGCAGCGGGGAGGTGAGCTCCTACAATGAGCAGTTCTTC. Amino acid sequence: CASSGEVSSYNEQFF. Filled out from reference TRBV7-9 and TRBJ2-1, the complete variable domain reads DTGVSQNPRHKITKRGQNVTFRCDPISEHNRLYWYRQTLGQGPEFLTYFQNEAQLEKSRLLSDRFSAERPKGSFSTLEIQRTEQGDSAMYLCASSGEVSSYNEQFFGPGTRLTVL.

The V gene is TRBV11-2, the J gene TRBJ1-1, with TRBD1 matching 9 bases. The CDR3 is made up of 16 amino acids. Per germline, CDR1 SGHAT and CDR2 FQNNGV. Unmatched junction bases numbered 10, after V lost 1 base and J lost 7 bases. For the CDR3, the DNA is TGTGCCAGCAGCTTAGTTCCGGGACAGGGCCGCGGTGAAGCTTTCTTT. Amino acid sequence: CASSLVPGQGRGEAFF.

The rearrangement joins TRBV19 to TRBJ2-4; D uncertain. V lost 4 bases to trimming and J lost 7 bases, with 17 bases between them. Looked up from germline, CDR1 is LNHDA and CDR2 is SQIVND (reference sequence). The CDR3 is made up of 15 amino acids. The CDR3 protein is CASSKVWVSRNIQYF. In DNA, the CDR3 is TGTGCCAGTAGTAAAGTTTGGGTTTCTAGGAACATTCAGTACTTC.

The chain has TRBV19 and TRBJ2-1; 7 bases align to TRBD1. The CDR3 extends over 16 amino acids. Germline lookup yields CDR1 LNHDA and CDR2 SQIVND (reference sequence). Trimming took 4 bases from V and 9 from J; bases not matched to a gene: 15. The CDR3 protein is CASSSFRDSVTGEQFF. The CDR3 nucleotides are TGTGCCAGTAGTAGCTTCCGGGACAGTGTCACAGGTGAGCAGTTCTTC.

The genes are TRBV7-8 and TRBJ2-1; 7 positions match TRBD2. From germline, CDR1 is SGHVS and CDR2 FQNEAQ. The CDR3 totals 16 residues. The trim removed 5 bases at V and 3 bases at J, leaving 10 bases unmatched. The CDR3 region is CASSLKDWGGYNEQFF. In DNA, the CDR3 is TGTGCCAGCAGCCTGAAAGACTGGGGGGGCTACAATGAGCAGTTCTTC.

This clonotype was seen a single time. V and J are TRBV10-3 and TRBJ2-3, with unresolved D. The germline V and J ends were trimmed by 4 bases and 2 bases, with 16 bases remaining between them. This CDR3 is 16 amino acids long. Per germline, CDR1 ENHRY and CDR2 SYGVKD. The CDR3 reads CAISGGTTPYTDTQYF. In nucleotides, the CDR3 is TGTGCCATCAGTGGGGGTACTACCCCTTACACAGATACGCAGTATTTT.

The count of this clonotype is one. In DNA form, the CDR3 reads TGTGCCTGGAGTTTTTTGGGGAACACTGAAGCTTTCTTT. Its translation is CAWSFLGNTEAFF. This sequence joins TRBV30 and TRBJ1-1; D is unclear. CDR1 is GTSNPN and CDR2 is SVGIG in the germline V gene (reference sequence). The CDR3 loop spans 13 amino acids. Trimming removed 2 bases from V and 1 base from J, with 8 bases in between. The whole variable domain, filled in from reference TRBV30 and TRBJ1-1, reads SQTIHQWPATLVQPVGSPLSLECTVEGTSNPNLYWYRQAAGRGLQLLFYSVGIGQISSEVPQNLSASRPQDRQFILSSKKLLLSDSGFYLCAWSFLGNTEAFFGQGTRLTVV.

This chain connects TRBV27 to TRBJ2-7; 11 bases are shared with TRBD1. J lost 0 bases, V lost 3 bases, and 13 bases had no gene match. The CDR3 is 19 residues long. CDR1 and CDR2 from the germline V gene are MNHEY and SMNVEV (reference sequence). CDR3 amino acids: CASSFRGTGGTISSYEQYF. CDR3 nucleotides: TGTGCCAGCAGTTTTCGGGGGACAGGGGGGACTATCAGCTCCTACGAGCAGTACTTC.

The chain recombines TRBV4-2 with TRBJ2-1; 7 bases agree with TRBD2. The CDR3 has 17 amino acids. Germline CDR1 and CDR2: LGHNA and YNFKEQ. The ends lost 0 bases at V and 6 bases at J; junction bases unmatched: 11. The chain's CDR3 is CASSQDSGIGPINEQFF. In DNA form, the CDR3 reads TGTGCCAGCAGCCAAGACAGCGGGATTGGCCCCATCAATGAGCAGTTCTTC.

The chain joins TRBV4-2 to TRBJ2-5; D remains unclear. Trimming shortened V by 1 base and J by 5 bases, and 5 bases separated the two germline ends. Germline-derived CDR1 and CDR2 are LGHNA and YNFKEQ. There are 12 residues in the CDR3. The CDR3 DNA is TGTGCCAGCAGCCAAGGATCGGAGACCCAGTACTTC. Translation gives CASSQGSETQYF.

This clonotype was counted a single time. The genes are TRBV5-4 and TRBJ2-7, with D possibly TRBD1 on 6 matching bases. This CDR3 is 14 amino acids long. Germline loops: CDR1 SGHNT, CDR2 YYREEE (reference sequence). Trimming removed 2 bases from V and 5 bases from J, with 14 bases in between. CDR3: CASSFALGADEQYF. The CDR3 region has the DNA TGTGCCAGCAGCTTCGCACTGGGGGCGGACGAGCAGTACTTC.

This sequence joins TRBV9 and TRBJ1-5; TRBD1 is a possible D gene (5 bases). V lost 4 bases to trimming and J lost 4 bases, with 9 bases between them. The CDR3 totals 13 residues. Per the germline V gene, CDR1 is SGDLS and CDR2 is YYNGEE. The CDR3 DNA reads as TGTGCCAGCAGCTTCGAGGGGAATCAGCCCCAGCATTTT. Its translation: CASSFEGNQPQHF.

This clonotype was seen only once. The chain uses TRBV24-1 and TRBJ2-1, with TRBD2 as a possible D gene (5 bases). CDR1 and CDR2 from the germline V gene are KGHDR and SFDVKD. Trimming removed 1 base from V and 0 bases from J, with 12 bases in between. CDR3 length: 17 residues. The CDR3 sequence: CATSDFSERSSYNEQFF. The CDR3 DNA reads TGTGCCACCAGTGATTTCTCCGAGCGGAGCTCCTACAATGAGCAGTTCTTC.

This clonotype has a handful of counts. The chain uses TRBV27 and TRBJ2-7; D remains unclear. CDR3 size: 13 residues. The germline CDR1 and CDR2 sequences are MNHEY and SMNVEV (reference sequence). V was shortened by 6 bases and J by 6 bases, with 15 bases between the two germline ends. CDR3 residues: CASRPGGGREQYF. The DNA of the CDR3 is TGTGCCAGCAGGCCCGGTGGTGGCCGCGAGCAGTACTTC.

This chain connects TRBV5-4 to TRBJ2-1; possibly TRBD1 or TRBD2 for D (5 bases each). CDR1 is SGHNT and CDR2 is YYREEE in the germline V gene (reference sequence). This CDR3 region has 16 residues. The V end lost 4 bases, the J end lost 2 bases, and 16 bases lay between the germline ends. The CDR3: CASSADRGYAYNEQFF. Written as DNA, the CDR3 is TGTGCCAGCAGCGCAGACCGGGGCTATGCCTACAATGAGCAGTTCTTC.

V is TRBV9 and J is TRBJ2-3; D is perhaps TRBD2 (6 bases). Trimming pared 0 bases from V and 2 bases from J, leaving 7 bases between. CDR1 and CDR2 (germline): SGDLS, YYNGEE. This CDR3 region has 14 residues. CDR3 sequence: CASSVAGVTDTQYF. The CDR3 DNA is TGTGCCAGCAGCGTAGCGGGAGTCACAGATACGCAGTATTTT.

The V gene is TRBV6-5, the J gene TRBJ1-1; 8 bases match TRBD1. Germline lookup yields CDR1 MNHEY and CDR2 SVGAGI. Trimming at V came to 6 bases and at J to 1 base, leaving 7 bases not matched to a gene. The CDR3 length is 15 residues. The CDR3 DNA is TGTGCCAGCAGACCGACAGGGGAACGGAACACTGAAGCTTTCTTT. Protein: CASRPTGERNTEAFF.

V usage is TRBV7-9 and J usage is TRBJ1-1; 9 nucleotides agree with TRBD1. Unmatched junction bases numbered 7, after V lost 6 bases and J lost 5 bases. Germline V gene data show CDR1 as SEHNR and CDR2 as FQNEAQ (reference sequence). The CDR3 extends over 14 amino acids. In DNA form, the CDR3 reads TGTGCCAGCAGGGGACAGGGAGGATATACTGAAGCTTTCTTT. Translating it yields CASRGQGGYTEAFF.

The CDR3 loop is CASSFSAGGRSYEQYF. DNA of the CDR3: TGTGCCAGCAGTTTCTCGGCGGGAGGTAGGTCTTACGAGCAGTACTTC. The chain joins TRBV27 to TRBJ2-7, with 8 bases that match TRBD2. The CDR3 length is 16 residues. Germline CDR1 is MNHEY and CDR2 is SMNVEV (reference sequence). With V trimmed by 3 bases and J by 4 bases, 11 bases remained unmatched.

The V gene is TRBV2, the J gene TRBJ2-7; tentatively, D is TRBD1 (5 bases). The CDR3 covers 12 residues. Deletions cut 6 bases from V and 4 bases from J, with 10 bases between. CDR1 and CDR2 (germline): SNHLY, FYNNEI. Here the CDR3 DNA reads TGTGCCAGCAGGGCAGGGCCTTACGAGCAGTACTTC. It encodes CASRAGPYEQYF. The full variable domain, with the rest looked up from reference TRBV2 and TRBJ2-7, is EPEVTQTPSHQVTQMGQEVILRCVPISNHLYFYWYRQILGQKVEFLVSFYNNEISEKSEIFDDQFSVERPDGSNFTLKIRSTKLEDSAMYFCASRAGPYEQYFGPGTRLTVT.

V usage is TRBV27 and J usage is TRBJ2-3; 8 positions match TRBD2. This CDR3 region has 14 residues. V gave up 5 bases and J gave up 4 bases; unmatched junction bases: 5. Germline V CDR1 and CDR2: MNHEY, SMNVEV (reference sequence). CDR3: CASSPSGSADTQYF. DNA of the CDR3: TGTGCCAGCAGTCCCAGCGGGAGCGCAGATACGCAGTATTTT.

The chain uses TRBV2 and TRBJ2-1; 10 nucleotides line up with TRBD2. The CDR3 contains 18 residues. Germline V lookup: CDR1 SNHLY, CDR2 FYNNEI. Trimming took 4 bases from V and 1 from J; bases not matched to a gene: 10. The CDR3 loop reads CASSAQLLAGESYNEQFF. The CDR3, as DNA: TGTGCCAGCAGTGCTCAGTTGCTAGCGGGAGAGTCCTACAATGAGCAGTTCTTC.

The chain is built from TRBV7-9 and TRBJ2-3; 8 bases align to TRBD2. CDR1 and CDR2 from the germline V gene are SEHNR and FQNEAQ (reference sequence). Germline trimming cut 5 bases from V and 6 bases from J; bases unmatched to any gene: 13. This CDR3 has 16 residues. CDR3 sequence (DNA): TGTGCCAGCAGCCTCACGCAAGCGGGAGACCGTGATACGCAGTATTTT. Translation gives CASSLTQAGDRDTQYF.

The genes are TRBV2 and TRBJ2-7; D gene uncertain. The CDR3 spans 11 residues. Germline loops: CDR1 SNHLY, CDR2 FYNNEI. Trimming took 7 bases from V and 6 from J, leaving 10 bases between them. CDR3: CASKGRSEQYF. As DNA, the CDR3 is TGTGCCAGCAAGGGTAGATCCGAGCAGTACTTC.

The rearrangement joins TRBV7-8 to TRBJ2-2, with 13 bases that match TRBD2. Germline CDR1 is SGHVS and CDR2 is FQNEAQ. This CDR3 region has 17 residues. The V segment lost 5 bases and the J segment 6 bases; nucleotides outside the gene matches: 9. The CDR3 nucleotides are TGTGCCAGCAGCGTCCGGACTAGCGGGAGTCTGGCCGGGGAGCTGTTTTTT. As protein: CASSVRTSGSLAGELFF.

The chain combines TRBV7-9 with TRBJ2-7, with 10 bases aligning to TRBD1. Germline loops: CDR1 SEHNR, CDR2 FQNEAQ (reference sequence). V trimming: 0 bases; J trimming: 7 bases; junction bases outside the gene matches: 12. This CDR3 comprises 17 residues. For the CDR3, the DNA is TGTGCCAGCAGCTTAGCATCCCCCGACAGGGGGCGCCGGGAGCAGTACTTC. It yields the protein CASSLASPDRGRREQYF. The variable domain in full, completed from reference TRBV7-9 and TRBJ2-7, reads DTGVSQNPRHKITKRGQNVTFRCDPISEHNRLYWYRQTLGQGPEFLTYFQNEAQLEKSRLLSDRFSAERPKGSFSTLEIQRTEQGDSAMYLCASSLASPDRGRREQYFGPGTRLTVT.

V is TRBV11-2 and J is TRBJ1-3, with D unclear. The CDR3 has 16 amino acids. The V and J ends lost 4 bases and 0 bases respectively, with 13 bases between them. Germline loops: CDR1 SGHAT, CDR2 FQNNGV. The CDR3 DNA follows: TGTGCCAGCAGCTCCCTGGACGGAAGCTCTGGAAACACCATATATTTT. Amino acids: CASSSLDGSSGNTIYF.

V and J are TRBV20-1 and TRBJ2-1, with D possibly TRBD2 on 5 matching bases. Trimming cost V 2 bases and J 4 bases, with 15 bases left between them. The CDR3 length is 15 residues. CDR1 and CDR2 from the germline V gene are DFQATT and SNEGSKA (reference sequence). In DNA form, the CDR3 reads TGCAGTGCTAGATCGACTACCCTAAGGTACAATGAGCAGTTCTTC. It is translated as CSARSTTLRYNEQFF.